The 23 T cell receptor beta chains given below trace back to one sample, sequenced in a study of blood T cell repertoires in COVID-19. Data came from immunoSEQ multiplex PCR; TCRdb stores just in-frame clones and leaves some out. The sample holds tens of thousands of clones, approximately 84% seen once. The sequenced sample consisted of peripheral blood. All receptors come from a human donor with active or convalescent COVID-19. The donor label of this sample is uncertain.

The chain links TRBV2 to TRBJ1-1, with D unresolved. This CDR3 comprises 14 residues. V gave up 1 base and J gave up 4 bases, with 10 bases separating them. The V gene's germline CDR1 is SNHLY and CDR2 FYNNEI. DNA of the CDR3: TGTGCCAGCAGTGAAGGTAGACGGGGCACTGAAGCTTTCTTT. It encodes CASSEGRRGTEAFF.

This clone came up many times. In the same sample, other DNA sequences code for this CDR3. The chain carries TRBV6-5 and TRBJ1-1; a possible D gene is TRBD1 (6 bases). CDR1 and CDR2 (germline): MNHEY, SVGAGI. The V and J ends lost 6 bases and 1 base respectively, with 9 bases between them. This CDR3 contains 13 residues. As DNA, the CDR3 is TGTGCCAGCAGCTGGGGACAGAACACTGAAGCTTTCTTT. Encoded protein: CASSWGQNTEAFF.

CDR3 sequence reads: CAIAGNEQFF. In DNA form, the CDR3 reads TGTGCCATTGCGGGCAATGAGCAGTTCTTC. J is TRBJ2-1 and V is TRBV28, with a weak D call TRBD2 (5 bases). Trimming removed 10 bases at V and 6 bases at J, with 7 bases between. This CDR3 is built from 10 residues. The germline gives CDR1 MDHEN, CDR2 SYDVKM. Looking up the rest from reference TRBV28 and TRBJ2-1 gives the full variable domain: DVKVTQSSRYLVKRTGEKVFLECVQDMDHENMFWYRQDPGLGLRLIYFSYDVKMKEKGDIPEGYSVSREKKERFSLILESASTNQTSMYLCAIAGNEQFFGPGTRLTVL.

This chain connects TRBV5-1 to TRBJ1-2; D is ambiguous. The CDR3 runs 16 residues. The V end was cut by 0 bases, the J end by 0 bases, with 12 bases between. Germline values: CDR1 SGHRS, CDR2 YFSETQ. The CDR3 loop is CASSLAAGSSNYGYTF. The CDR3 nucleotides are TGCGCCAGCAGCTTGGCGGCCGGGAGTTCTAACTATGGCTACACCTTC.

This rearrangement joins TRBV29-1 to TRBJ1-2; D is undetermined. V lost 3 bases and J 7 bases, leaving 12 bases between the germline ends. The germline V gene encodes CDR1 SQVTM and CDR2 ANQGSEA. The CDR3 length is 12 residues. CDR3 amino acids: CSVDSGQTGYTF. CDR3 DNA: TGCAGCGTTGACTCGGGTCAAACTGGCTACACCTTC.

The chain uses TRBV6-1 and TRBJ2-1; D may be TRBD1 (5 bases). The CDR3 has 13 residues. The germline V gene has CDR1 MNHNS and CDR2 SASEGT. Deletions cut 3 bases from V and 4 bases from J, with 7 bases between. CDR3 DNA: TGTGCCAGCAGTGACCGACAGTACAATGAGCAGTTCTTC. Its protein product is CASSDRQYNEQFF.

This chain connects TRBV6-2 or TRBV6-3 to TRBJ2-7; TRBD2 agrees at 8 bases. V trimming: 0 bases; J trimming: 4 bases; junction bases outside the gene matches: 11. Per the germline V gene, CDR1 is MNHEY and CDR2 is SVGEGT. There are 17 residues in the CDR3. The CDR3: CASSYSISSGSLYEQYF. The DNA of the CDR3 is TGTGCCAGCAGTTACTCGATATCCAGCGGGAGTCTTTACGAGCAGTACTTC.

J is TRBJ2-2 and V is TRBV30; the D gene is possibly TRBD1 (5 bases). The V gene's germline CDR1 is GTSNPN and CDR2 SVGIG (reference sequence). Trimming stripped 1 base from V and 6 bases from J, with 18 bases between. CDR3 size: 16 residues. CDR3: CAWSGLAGLVSGELFF. In DNA, the CDR3 is TGTGCCTGGAGTGGCCTCGCAGGGTTGGTCTCCGGGGAGCTGTTTTTT.

The chain joins TRBV12-5 to TRBJ2-1; D ambiguous. Trimming cost V 0 bases and J 2 bases, with 5 bases left between them. The CDR3 has 14 residues. Germline assignment: CDR1 LGHNT and CDR2 FRNRAP. CDR3 region: CASGLVGPYNEQFF. Written as DNA, the CDR3 is TGTGCTAGTGGTTTGGTTGGGCCCTACAATGAGCAGTTCTTC.

V gene TRBV7-3 combines with J gene TRBJ2-1; TRBD2 matches 8 bases. Per germline, CDR1 SGHTA and CDR2 FQGTGA. Losses at the gene ends were 2 bases for V and 0 bases for J; bases not matched to a gene: 9. The CDR3 has 18 residues. CDR3 residues: CASSLHSAGGSSYNEQFF. CDR3 coding DNA: TGTGCCAGCAGCTTACATAGCGCGGGGGGAAGCTCCTACAATGAGCAGTTCTTC.

The genes are TRBV9 and TRBJ2-2; 7 nucleotides align to TRBD2. Germline V gene sequence: CDR1 SGDLS, CDR2 YYNGEE. This CDR3 region has 15 residues. V dropped 2 bases and J dropped 8; count of bases not matched to a gene: 9. The CDR3 region has the DNA TGTGCCAGCAGCGTCTCCGGGAGGTTAGGGGGGGAGCTGTTTTTT. It translates to CASSVSGRLGGELFF.

The V call is TRBV7-3, the J call TRBJ2-6; D unclear. The CDR3 length is 14 residues. V lost 4 bases, J lost 4 bases, and 8 bases lay in between. CDR1 is SGHTA, CDR2 FQGTGA, per germline. The CDR3 DNA follows: TGTGCCAGCAGCTCCGTCCCGGGGGCCAACGTCCTGACTTTC. Its translation: CASSSVPGANVLTF.

This clone was counted a single time. The chain has TRBV4-2 and TRBJ2-1, with a possible D match to TRBD1 (5 bases). This CDR3 contains 15 residues. Germline-derived CDR1 and CDR2 are LGHNA and YNFKEQ. V lost 5 bases, J lost 10 bases, and 21 bases lay in between. Here the CDR3 reads CASSKERQIGGEQFF. In DNA form, the CDR3 reads TGTGCCAGCAGCAAGGAAAGACAGATAGGTGGGGAGCAGTTCTTC.

V gene TRBV5-1 combines with J gene TRBJ2-5, with 7 bases identical to TRBD2. V was clipped by 4 bases and J by 2 bases; unmatched bases: 11. This CDR3 has 16 amino acids. In germline, CDR1 is SGHRS, CDR2 YFSETQ. This CDR3 reads CASSIPGSGKQETQYF. The CDR3 DNA reads TGCGCCAGCAGCATCCCGGGGAGCGGGAAGCAAGAGACCCAGTACTTC.

V is TRBV3-1 (or the pseudogene TRBV3-2) and J is TRBJ2-1, with 8 bases matching TRBD2. The CDR3 has 15 amino acids. Germline V gene sequence: CDR1 LGHDT, CDR2 YNNKEL (reference sequence). The V and J ends lost 4 bases and 4 bases, in that order; junction bases with no gene match: 6. The DNA of the CDR3 is TGTGCCAGCAGCCCCGGTAGCGGGGTTTACAATGAGCAGTTCTTC. Its protein is CASSPGSGVYNEQFF.

The sample holds one count of this clone. V usage is TRBV2 and J usage is TRBJ1-6; 7 positions agree with TRBD1. The ends lost 4 bases at V and 9 bases at J; junction bases unmatched: 6. Germline CDR1 SNHLY, CDR2 FYNNEI. The CDR3 runs 14 residues. CDR3 loop: CASSGRDSGSPLHF. DNA of the CDR3: TGTGCCAGCAGTGGCCGGGACAGCGGTTCACCCCTCCACTTT.

For the CDR3, the DNA is TGTGCCAGCTCACCACTTGGACAGGGGGAGACCTATGGCTACACCTTC. Protein product: CASSPLGQGETYGYTF. The V call is TRBV18, the J call TRBJ1-2; 10 bases match TRBD1. The CDR3 runs 16 residues. The germline gives CDR1 KGHSH, CDR2 LQKENI. The V segment lost 1 base and the J segment 4 bases; nucleotides outside the gene matches: 6.

The chain couples TRBV6-2 or TRBV6-3 to TRBJ1-2; weak D call: TRBD1 (6 bases). Germline CDR1 and CDR2: MNHEY and SVGEGT. This CDR3 spans 13 amino acids. V lost 5 bases and J lost 3, with 10 bases in between. This CDR3 reads CASSTDSDYGYTF. The CDR3 DNA follows: TGTGCCAGCAGTACGGACAGTGACTATGGCTACACCTTC.

The gene calls are TRBV7-2 and TRBJ2-7; 7 nucleotides agree with TRBD2. The length of the CDR3 is 15 residues. Per germline, CDR1 SGHTA and CDR2 FQGNSA. Trimming cost V 2 bases and J 1 base; bases outside gene matches: 5. CDR3: CASSLYTGGSYEQYF. In DNA, the CDR3 is TGTGCCAGCAGCTTATATACGGGAGGATCCTACGAGCAGTACTTC.

Regarding this clone: One junction end disagrees with the germline gene, perhaps due to a read error. This chain links TRBV7-7 with TRBJ2-7; 8 bases align to TRBD1. The CDR3 covers 15 residues. Germline CDR1 is SSHAT and CDR2 is FNYEAQ (reference sequence). The CDR3, as DNA: TGTGCTAGCAGCCCACGACAGGGGCCCACCTACGAGCAGTACTTC. Amino acids: CASSPRQGPTYEQYF. The complete variable domain, with remaining parts taken from reference TRBV7-7 and TRBJ2-7, reads GAGVSQSPRYKVTKRGQDVTLRCDPISSHATLYWYQQALGQGPEFLTYFNYEAQPDKSGLPSDRFSAERPEGSISTLTIQRTEQRDSAMYRCASSPRQGPTYEQYFGPGTRLTVT.

J is TRBJ1-1 and V is TRBV24-1, with unresolved D. The V gene's germline CDR1 is KGHDR and CDR2 SFDVKD. Trimming removed 7 bases at V and 4 bases at J, with 15 bases between. The CDR3 is 14 residues long. The CDR3 sequence is CATRGPSGSTEAFF. DNA of the CDR3: TGTGCCACCAGGGGCCCCTCAGGTTCCACTGAAGCTTTCTTT.

This chain links TRBV7-9 with TRBJ2-3; D is ambiguous. The germline gives CDR1 SEHNR, CDR2 FQNEAQ (reference sequence). The CDR3 is made up of 12 amino acids. With 8 bases removed from V and 2 bases from J, the gap between germline ends came to 8 bases. Written as DNA, the CDR3 is TGTGCCAGCCGACTGTCCACAGATACGCAGTATTTT. It translates to CASRLSTDTQYF.

The chain has TRBV5-1 and TRBJ2-3; 10 positions match TRBD2. The CDR3 consists of 14 residues. The V and J ends lost 4 bases and 4 bases, in that order; junction bases with no gene match: 3. Germline V lookup: CDR1 SGHRS, CDR2 YFSETQ. In DNA, the CDR3 is TGCGCCAGCAGCACCGGGACTAGCGCAGATACGCAGTATTTT. It is translated as CASSTGTSADTQYF.